The next 14 T cell receptor beta chains were all read from a single sample in a study of CD8 T cells in ankylosing spondylitis (dated by TCRdb to 2016 to 2017). Overall study outcomes, separate from this receptor: Blood from ankylosing spondylitis patients appeared to be characterized by a TCR beta motif made up of under ten highly homologous amino acid variants.

The library was produced with 5' RACE. Sequencing instrument: Illumina HiSeq 2500. TCRdb itself trimmed the public reads at Q25 with fastp, ran MiXCR and retained productive beta chains. Merged by CDR3 protein, the rows form single entries marked with the most common genes and DNA. In this sample the table shows about 500,000 distinct CDR3 sequences, less than 6% of which occur a single time. Of the sample, around 3.4% falls within the top ten clones. No antigen has been assigned to these receptors. Specimen: blood, either unsorted or a sorted T cell fraction (not recorded which). These receptors originate from a male donor with ankylosing spondylitis.

This clonotype was observed a handful of times. The CDR3 sequence is CAITTDRSSYEQYF. In DNA, the CDR3 is TGTGCCATCACCACGGACAGAAGCTCCTACGAGCAGTACTTC. The chain links TRBV10-3 to TRBJ2-7; D is possibly TRBD1 (6 bases). The germline CDR1 and CDR2 sequences are ENHRY and SYGVKD. The V gene lost 7 bases and the J gene lost 0 bases, with 13 bases spanning the gap. The CDR3 covers 14 residues.

This clonotype came up many times. This sequence joins TRBV7-2 and TRBJ2-3; D gene uncertain. This CDR3 contains 16 residues. Per the germline V gene, CDR1 is SGHTA and CDR2 is FQGNSA. The germline V and J ends were trimmed by 1 base and 0 bases, with 11 bases remaining between them. The CDR3 reads CASSLVGGPSTDTQYF. Written as DNA, the CDR3 is TGTGCCAGCAGCTTAGTTGGTGGGCCGAGCACAGATACGCAGTATTTT.

This clonotype was seen at least ten times. This rearrangement joins TRBV7-6 to TRBJ2-3, with D perhaps matching TRBD1 (6 bases). The V and J ends lost 5 bases and 4 bases respectively, with 19 bases between them. The CDR3 runs to 16 residues. In germline, CDR1 is SGHVS, CDR2 FNYEAQ. In nucleotides, the CDR3 is TGTGCCAGCAGCAATTTAGGGGGTTTACCCTCAGATACGCAGTATTTT. It encodes CASSNLGGLPSDTQYF.

The chain employs TRBV4-3 and TRBJ2-2; 7 bases are shared with TRBD1. Looked up from germline, CDR1 is LGHNA and CDR2 is YSLEER. After removal of 5 bases from V and 8 bases from J, the junction contained 8 bases not matched to a gene. The CDR3 covers 14 residues. As DNA, the CDR3 is TGCGCCAGCAGCTATGGACAGGCCCTTGGGGAGCTGTTTTTT. Amino acids: CASSYGQALGELFF.

This clonotype was seen a handful of times. This chain links TRBV20-1 with TRBJ2-3; 9 bases fit TRBD2. In germline, CDR1 is DFQATT, CDR2 SNEGSKA (reference sequence). Trimming removed 1 base from V and 3 bases from J; junction bases left unmatched: 11. This CDR3 has 17 amino acids. CDR3 in amino acids: CSARALIAGDVTDTQYF. Here the CDR3 DNA reads TGCAGTGCTAGAGCCCTTATAGCGGGAGATGTGACAGATACGCAGTATTTT.

CDR3 sequence (DNA): TGTGCCAGCAGTTACTCGGGAGGGCAGAATCAGCCCCAGCATTTT. The encoded protein is CASSYSGGQNQPQHF. J is TRBJ1-5 and V is TRBV6-5; D is undetermined. V lost 0 bases and J 4 bases, leaving 10 bases between the germline ends. The CDR3 length is 15 residues. Germline V gives CDR1 MNHEY, CDR2 SVGAGI.

This clonotype was counted ten times or more. The rearrangement joins TRBV20-1 to TRBJ2-1; the D gene is possibly TRBD1 (6 bases). CDR1 and CDR2 from the germline V gene are DFQATT and SNEGSKA (reference sequence). Trimming left V 0 bases short and J 6 bases short, with 15 bases between. The CDR3 totals 15 residues. The CDR3 loop reads CSARDQGFWGNEQFF. CDR3 DNA: TGCAGTGCTAGAGACCAGGGGTTTTGGGGCAATGAGCAGTTCTTC.

This clonotype came up many times. The chain employs TRBV20-1 and TRBJ1-5, with TRBD1 matching over 9 bases. This CDR3 region has 13 residues. J was trimmed by 6 bases and V by 7 bases; bases with no gene match: 7. Germline V gene lookup returns CDR1 DFQATT and CDR2 SNEGSKA (reference sequence). The CDR3 DNA is TGCAGTGTAGTCGGGACAGGGATTCAGCCCCAGCATTTT. Translating gives CSVVGTGIQPQHF.

This clonotype was observed at least ten times. CDR3 DNA: TGTGCCTGGACCGGGACTAGCGGCTACAATGAGCAGTTCTTC. Its protein is CAWTGTSGYNEQFF. This chain uses TRBV30 with TRBJ2-1; 11 nucleotides match TRBD2. CDR1 and CDR2 (germline): GTSNPN, SVGIG (reference sequence). V shed 4 bases and J 3 bases; nucleotides not matched to a gene: 2. The CDR3 is 14 residues long.

The table lists this clonotype with many counts. The rearrangement links TRBV6-4 to TRBJ1-1, with 7 bases fitting TRBD1. With 6 bases clipped from V and 3 bases from J, the junction kept 4 bases outside the gene matches. Germline CDR1 reads MRHNA; CDR2 reads SNTAGT. The CDR3 sequence is 13 residues long. The CDR3 bases are TGTGCCAGCAGATACGACAGGGACACTGAAGCTTTCTTT. Protein product: CASRYDRDTEAFF.

This clonotype was seen many times. The chain couples TRBV7-9 to TRBJ2-7; TRBD1 is a possible D gene (6 bases). Germline V lookup: CDR1 SEHNR, CDR2 FQNEAQ (reference sequence). Trimming took 4 bases from V and 0 from J, leaving 19 bases between them. The CDR3 loop spans 17 amino acids. Written as DNA, the CDR3 is TGTGCCAGCAGCTCAATTCTAGGACAGCCAACCTCCTACGAGCAGTACTTC. It translates to CASSSILGQPTSYEQYF.

This clonotype occurred a few times. The V and J genes are TRBV5-1 and TRBJ1-3; no clear D. CDR3 length: 15 residues. Germline values: CDR1 SGHRS, CDR2 YFSETQ. The germline V and J ends were trimmed by 0 bases and 0 bases, with 7 bases remaining between them. The CDR3 DNA reads as TGCGCCAGCAGCTTGGCGAGTATCTCTGGAAACACCATATATTTT. Translating it yields CASSLASISGNTIYF.

This clonotype showed up many times. J is TRBJ2-6 and V is TRBV20-1; D is undetermined. Trimming removed 3 bases at V and 0 bases at J, with 9 bases between. The length of the CDR3 is 15 residues. Germline CDR1 DFQATT, CDR2 SNEGSKA (reference sequence). The CDR3: CSASPLASGANVLTF. The CDR3 region has the DNA TGCAGTGCTAGCCCCTTAGCCTCTGGGGCCAACGTCCTGACTTTC.

This clonotype was counted at least ten times. This sequence joins TRBV20-1 and TRBJ2-1, with D possibly being TRBD2 (6 bases). The CDR3 contains 12 residues. V lost 4 bases to trimming and J lost 6 bases, with 10 bases between them. Germline V CDR1 and CDR2: DFQATT, SNEGSKA (reference sequence). Here the CDR3 reads CSATTTSNEQFF. Written as DNA, the CDR3 is TGCAGTGCTACCACGACTAGCAATGAGCAGTTCTTC.